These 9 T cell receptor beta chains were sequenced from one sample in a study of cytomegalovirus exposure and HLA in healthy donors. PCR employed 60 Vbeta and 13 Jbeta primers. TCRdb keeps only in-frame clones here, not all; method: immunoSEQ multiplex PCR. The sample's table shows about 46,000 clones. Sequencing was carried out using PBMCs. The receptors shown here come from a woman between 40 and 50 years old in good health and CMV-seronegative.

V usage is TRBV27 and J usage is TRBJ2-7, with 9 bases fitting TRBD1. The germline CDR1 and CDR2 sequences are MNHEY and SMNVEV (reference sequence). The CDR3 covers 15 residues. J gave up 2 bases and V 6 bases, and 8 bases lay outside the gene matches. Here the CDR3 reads CASRIPGQGTYEQYF. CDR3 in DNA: TGTGCCAGCAGGATACCGGGACAGGGTACCTACGAGCAGTACTTC.

Here the CDR3 DNA reads TGTGCCATCAGTGAGTACTTGACAGGCTACGAGCAGTACTTC. This encodes CAISEYLTGYEQYF. The chain uses TRBV10-3 and TRBJ2-7, with D perhaps matching TRBD1 (6 bases). Germline assignment: CDR1 ENHRY and CDR2 SYGVKD. The length of the CDR3 is 14 residues. V lost 1 base, J lost 3 bases, and 10 bases lay in between.

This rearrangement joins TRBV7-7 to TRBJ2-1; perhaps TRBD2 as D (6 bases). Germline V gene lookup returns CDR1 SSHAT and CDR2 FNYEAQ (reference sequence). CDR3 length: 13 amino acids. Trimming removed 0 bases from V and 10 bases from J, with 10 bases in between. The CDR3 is CASSLAPSEEQFF. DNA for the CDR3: TGTGCCAGCAGCTTAGCCCCTAGCGAGGAGCAGTTCTTC.

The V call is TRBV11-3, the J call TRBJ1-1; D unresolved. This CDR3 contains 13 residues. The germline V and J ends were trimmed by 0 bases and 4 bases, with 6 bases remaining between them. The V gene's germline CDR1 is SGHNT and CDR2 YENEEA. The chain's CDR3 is CASSLDGSTEAFF. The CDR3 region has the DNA TGTGCCAGCAGCTTAGATGGTAGCACTGAAGCTTTCTTT.

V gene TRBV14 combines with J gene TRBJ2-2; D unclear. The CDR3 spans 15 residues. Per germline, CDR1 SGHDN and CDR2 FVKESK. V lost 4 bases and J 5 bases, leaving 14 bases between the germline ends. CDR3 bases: TGTGCCAGCAGCCCCCGTCGAGGCGGAACCGGGGAGCTGTTTTTT. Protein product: CASSPRRGGTGELFF. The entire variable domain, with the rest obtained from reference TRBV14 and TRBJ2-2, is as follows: EAGVTQFPSHSVIEKGQTVTLRCDPISGHDNLYWYRRVMGKEIKFLLHFVKESKQDESGMPNNRFLAERTGGTYSTLKVQPAELEDSGVYFCASSPRRGGTGELFFGEGSRLTVL.

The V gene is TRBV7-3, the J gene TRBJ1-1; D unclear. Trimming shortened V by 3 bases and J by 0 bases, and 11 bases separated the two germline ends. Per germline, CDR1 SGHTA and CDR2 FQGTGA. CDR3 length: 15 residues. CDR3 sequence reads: CASSFGQIVNTEAFF. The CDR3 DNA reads TGTGCCAGCAGCTTTGGGCAAATCGTGAACACTGAAGCTTTCTTT.

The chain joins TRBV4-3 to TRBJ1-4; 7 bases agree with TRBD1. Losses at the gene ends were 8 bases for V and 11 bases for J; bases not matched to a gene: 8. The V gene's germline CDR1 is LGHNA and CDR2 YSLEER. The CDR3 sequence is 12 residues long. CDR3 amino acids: CASRDRGGKLFF. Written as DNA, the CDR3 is TGCGCCAGCCGGGACAGAGGTGGGAAACTGTTTTTT.

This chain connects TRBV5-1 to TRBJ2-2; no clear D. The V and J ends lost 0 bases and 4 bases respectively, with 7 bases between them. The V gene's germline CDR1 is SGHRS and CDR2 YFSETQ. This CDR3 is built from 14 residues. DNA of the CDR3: TGCGCCAGCAGCTTGGTCCCGAGCACCGGGGAGCTGTTTTTT. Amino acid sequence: CASSLVPSTGELFF.

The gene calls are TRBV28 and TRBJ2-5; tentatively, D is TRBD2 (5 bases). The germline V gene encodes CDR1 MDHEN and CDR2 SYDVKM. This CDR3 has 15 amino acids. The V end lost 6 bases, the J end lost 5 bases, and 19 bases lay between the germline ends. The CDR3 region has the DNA TGTGCCAGCAGCTCCCGGGCTCTTAGGAGGGAGACCCAGTACTTC. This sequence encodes CASSSRALRRETQYF. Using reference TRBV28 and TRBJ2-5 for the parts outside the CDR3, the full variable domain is DVKVTQSSRYLVKRTGEKVFLECVQDMDHENMFWYRQDPGLGLRLIYFSYDVKMKEKGDIPEGYSVSREKKERFSLILESASTNQTSMYLCASSSRALRRETQYFGPGTRLLVL.